This TCR beta chain was identified during a study of T cells in Graves' hyperthyroidism and ophthalmopathy. Note on this clonotype: The junction differs from germline at one of its ends, possibly a read error.

Template material for amplifying TCR beta CDR3 regions consisted of RNA transcripts. Primed by the HTBI set, a first-round RT-PCR was run on the TCR CDR3. TCRdb re-called the multiplex PCR reads with MiXCR, one entry per CDR3 protein. The sample contains about 610,000 distinct CDR3 sequences, around 45% of which appear only once. Per the germline V gene, CDR1 is SNHLY and CDR2 is FYNNEI. The CDR3 is 11 residues long. Researchers barred patients who had uncontrolled infection, other autoimmune disease, pregnancy or lactation. Sequencing used peripheral blood or thyroid tissue (not recorded which). The J gene is TRBJ2-6, the V gene TRBV2; 10 nucleotides match TRBD2. The receptor comes from a woman between 18 and 30 years old with Graves' hyperthyroidism. The CDR3 sequence: CASSEGASGSF. The CDR3 DNA reads TGTGCCAGCAGTGAAGGGGCTAGCGGGAGTTTC.